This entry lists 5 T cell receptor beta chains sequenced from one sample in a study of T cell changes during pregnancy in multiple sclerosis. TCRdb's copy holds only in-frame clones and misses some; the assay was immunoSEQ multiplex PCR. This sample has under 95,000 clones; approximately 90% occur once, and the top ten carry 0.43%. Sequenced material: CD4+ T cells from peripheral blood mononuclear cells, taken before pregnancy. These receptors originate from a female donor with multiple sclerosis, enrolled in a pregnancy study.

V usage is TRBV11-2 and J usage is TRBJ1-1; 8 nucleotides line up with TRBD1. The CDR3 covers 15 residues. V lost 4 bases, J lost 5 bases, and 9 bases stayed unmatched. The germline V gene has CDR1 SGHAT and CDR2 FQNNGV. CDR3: CASSSIGQGGTEAFF. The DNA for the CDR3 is TGTGCCAGCAGCTCGATTGGACAGGGAGGGACTGAAGCTTTCTTT.

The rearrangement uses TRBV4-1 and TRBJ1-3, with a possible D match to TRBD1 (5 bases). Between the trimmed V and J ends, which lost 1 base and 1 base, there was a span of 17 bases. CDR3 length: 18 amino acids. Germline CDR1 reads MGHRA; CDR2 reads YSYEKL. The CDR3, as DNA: TGCGCCAGCAGCCAAGTTTTCAACCGACAGAGATCTGGAAACACCATATATTTT. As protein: CASSQVFNRQRSGNTIYF.

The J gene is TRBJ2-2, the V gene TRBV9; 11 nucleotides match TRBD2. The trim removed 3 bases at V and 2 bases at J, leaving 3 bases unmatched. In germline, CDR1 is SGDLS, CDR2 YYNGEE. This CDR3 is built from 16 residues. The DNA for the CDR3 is TGTGCCAGCAGCGCGGGGACTAGCGGAAACACCGGGGAGCTGTTTTTT. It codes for CASSAGTSGNTGELFF.

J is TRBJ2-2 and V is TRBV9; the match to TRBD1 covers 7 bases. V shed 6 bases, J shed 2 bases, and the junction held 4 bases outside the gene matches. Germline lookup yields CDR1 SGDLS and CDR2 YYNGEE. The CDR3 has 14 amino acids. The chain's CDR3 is CASKRDSNTGELFF. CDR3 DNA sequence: TGTGCCAGCAAGAGGGACAGCAACACCGGGGAGCTGTTTTTT.

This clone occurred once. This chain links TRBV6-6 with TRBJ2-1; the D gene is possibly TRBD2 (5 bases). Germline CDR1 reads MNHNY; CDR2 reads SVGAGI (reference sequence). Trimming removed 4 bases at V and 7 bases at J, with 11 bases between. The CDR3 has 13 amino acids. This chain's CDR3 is CASSSFRENEQFF. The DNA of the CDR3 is TGTGCCAGCAGTTCCTTTAGGGAGAATGAGCAGTTCTTC.